The 2 T cell receptor beta chains below were found in one sample sequenced in a study of vaccination and CD4 T cells after COVID-19. Their antigen targets remain unknown. Sequencing of cultured CD4+ T cell DNA used the Oncomine TCR Beta short-read assay. Genomic DNA was drawn out of CD4+ T cells grown in culture. One entry per CDR3 protein, called by TCRdb with MiXCR from the PCR reads. The sample has more than 6,500 distinct CDR3 sequences, roughly a third seen once. Noted treatment: approximately 9-day PBMC culture with coronavirus spike peptide pools or control peptides (ViraFEST assay). These CD4+ T cells came from an unexposed donor, sampled before the COVID-19 pandemic (2011-2018). The sample was CD4+ T cells from blood, cultured in vitro. These receptors were taken from a human donor in good health.

This chain joins TRBV6-1 and TRBJ2-7, with 10 positions matching TRBD1. The germline V gene encodes CDR1 MNHNS and CDR2 SASEGT. The length of the CDR3 is 15 residues. V lost 7 bases and J lost 7; bases outside the gene matches: 13. CDR3 nucleotides: TGTGCCAGCACCACCGCCGGGACAGGGGTGGGGGAGCAGTACTTC. It encodes CASTTAGTGVGEQYF.

This clonotype occurred a few times. The gene calls are TRBV27 and TRBJ1-2; D is ambiguous. The germline V gene has CDR1 MNHEY and CDR2 SMNVEV (reference sequence). CDR3 length equals 14 residues. Trimming shortened V by 2 bases and J by 4 bases, and 11 bases separated the two germline ends. The CDR3 nucleotides read TGTGCCAGCAGTTTAGTGGGTGTTGGCTATGGCTACACCTTC. Translated: CASSLVGVGYGYTF.